The sequence of this T cell receptor (beta chain) was determined in a study of blood T cell repertoires in COVID-19. The wider study: Sites in the United States, Italy and Spain provided acute and convalescent COVID-19 samples. Sources were T cells, B-cell-depleted T cells, or PBMCs; the material itself was cDNA or gDNA.

Per the original data handling: The authors estimated nucleated cell counts from reference gene primer amplification. Some clones are missing from TCRdb's copy, which holds only in-frame ones; the method was immunoSEQ multiplex PCR. Clone size and the V and J calls come from that table; the DNA yielded D and trimming. The table records 200,000 to 250,000 clones, about 86% of them present only once. Which cohort a participant joined came from the clinical history participants gave. The CDR3 length is 13 residues. Germline V gives CDR1 MNHEY, CDR2 SMNVEV (reference sequence). V shed 2 bases and J shed 7 bases, with 11 bases lying between them.

The clonotype was recovered from a woman between 45 and 65 years old with acute COVID-19. Material for sequencing was PBMCs or T cells enriched from blood (not recorded which). The chain recombines TRBV27 with TRBJ1-2; possible D gene TRBD1, 5 bases. The CDR3 DNA reads as TGTGCCAGCAGTTTAAGTCGGACATTTGGCTACACCTTC. Its protein product is CASSLSRTFGYTF.